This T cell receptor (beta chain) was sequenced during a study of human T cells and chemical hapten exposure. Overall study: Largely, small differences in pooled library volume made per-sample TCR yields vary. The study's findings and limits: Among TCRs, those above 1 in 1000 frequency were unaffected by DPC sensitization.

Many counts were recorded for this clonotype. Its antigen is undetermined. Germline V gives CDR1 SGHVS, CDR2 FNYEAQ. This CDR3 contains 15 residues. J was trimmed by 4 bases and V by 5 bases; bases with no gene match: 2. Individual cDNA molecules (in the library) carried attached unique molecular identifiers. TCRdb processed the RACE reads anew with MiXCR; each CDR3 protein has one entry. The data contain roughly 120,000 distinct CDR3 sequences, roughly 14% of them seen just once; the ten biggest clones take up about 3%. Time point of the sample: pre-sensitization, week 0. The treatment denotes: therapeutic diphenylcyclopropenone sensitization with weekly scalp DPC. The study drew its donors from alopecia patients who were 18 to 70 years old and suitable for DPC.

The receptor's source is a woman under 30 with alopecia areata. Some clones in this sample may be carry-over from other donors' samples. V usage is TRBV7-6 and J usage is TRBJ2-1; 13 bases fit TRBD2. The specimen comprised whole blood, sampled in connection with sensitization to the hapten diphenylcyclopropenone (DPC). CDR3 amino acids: CASSPLAGGYNEQFF. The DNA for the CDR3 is TGTGCCAGCAGCCCACTAGCGGGGGGGTACAATGAGCAGTTCTTC.